This T cell receptor (beta chain) was documented in a study of CD8+CD57+ T cells in acquired aplastic anemia. In the study overall: Average DNA yield from sorted CD4+ and CD8+ cells was about 2.9 ug. Study results and caveats: There were twenty-nine CD8+ CDR3 sequences that occurred in both patients and controls. Controls and patients did not differ significantly in CD8+ Simpson's diversity.

In its sample, this clonotype was seen once. Its specificity is not known. A junction boundary mismatches the germline segment, possibly from a read error. Only patients with CD8+CD57+ cell expansion on flow cytometry were chosen for sequencing. Prior therapy had not been administered to any patient at the time of blood sampling. TCR beta VDJ and CDR3 profiling used genomic DNA as template. TCRdb re-called the reads with MiXCR, one entry per CDR3 protein. Of approximately 120,000 distinct CDR3 sequences in the sample, approximately 40% are singletons; the top ten hold over 2%. The sequenced material came from sorted CD4+, CD8+, or CD8+CD57+ T cells (not recorded which) from PBMCs. The TCR originated in a human donor with aplastic anemia.

The CDR3 DNA sequence: TGCGCCAGCAGTGAAGCGGGGGGTGGTAATTCACCCCCCCACTTT. Its translation: CASSEAGGGNSPPHF. The V call is TRBV10-2, the J call TRBJ1-6; possibly TRBD1 for D (5 bases). Germline CDR1 reads WSHSY; CDR2 reads SAAADI. The CDR3 loop spans 15 amino acids.